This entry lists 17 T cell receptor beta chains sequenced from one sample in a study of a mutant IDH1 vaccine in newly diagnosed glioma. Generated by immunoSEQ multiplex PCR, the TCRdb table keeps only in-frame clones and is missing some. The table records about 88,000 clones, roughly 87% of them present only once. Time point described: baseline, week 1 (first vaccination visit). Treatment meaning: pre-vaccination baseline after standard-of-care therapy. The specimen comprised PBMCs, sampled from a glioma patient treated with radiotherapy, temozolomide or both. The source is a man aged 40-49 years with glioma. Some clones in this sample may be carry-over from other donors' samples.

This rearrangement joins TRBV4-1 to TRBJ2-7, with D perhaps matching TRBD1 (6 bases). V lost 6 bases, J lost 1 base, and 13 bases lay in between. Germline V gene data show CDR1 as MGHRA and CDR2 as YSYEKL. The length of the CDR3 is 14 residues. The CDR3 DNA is TGCGCCAGCAGACAGGGACCCGATTCCTACGAGCAGTACTTC. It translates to CASRQGPDSYEQYF.

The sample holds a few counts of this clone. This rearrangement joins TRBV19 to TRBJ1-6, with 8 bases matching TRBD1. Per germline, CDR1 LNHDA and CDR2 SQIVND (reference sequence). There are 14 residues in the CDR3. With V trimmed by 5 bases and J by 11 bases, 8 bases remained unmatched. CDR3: CASSGQGIAAPLHF. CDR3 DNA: TGTGCCAGTAGTGGACAGGGCATAGCGGCACCCCTCCACTTT.

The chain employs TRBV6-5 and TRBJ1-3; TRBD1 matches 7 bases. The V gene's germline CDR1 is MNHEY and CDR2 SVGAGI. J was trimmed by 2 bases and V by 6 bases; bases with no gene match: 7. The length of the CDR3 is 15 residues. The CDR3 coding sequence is TGTGCCAGCAGGTCTACAGGGGATCCTGGAAACACCATATATTTT. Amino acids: CASRSTGDPGNTIYF.

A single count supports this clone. For the CDR3, the DNA is TGTGCCAGCAGCCCTCCTTCGAGCATGAACACTGAAGCTTTCTTT. Amino acids: CASSPPSSMNTEAFF. The chain has TRBV7-9 and TRBJ1-1; D is unresolved. Germline V CDR1 and CDR2: SEHNR, FQNEAQ (reference sequence). Deletions cut 5 bases from V and 0 bases from J, with 13 bases between. The CDR3 contains 15 residues.

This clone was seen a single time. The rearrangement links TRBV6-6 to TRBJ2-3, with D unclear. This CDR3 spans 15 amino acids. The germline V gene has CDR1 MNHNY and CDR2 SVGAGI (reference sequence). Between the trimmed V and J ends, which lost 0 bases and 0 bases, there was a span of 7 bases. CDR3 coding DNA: TGTGCCAGCAGTTACTCGAGACGGAGCACAGATACGCAGTATTTT. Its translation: CASSYSRRSTDTQYF.

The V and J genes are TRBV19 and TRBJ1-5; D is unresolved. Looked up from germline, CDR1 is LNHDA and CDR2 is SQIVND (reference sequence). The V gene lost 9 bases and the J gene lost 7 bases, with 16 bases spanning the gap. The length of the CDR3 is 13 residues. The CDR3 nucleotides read TGTGCCAGCCGGGCCCCTTCTGACCAGCCCCAGCATTTT. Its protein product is CASRAPSDQPQHF.

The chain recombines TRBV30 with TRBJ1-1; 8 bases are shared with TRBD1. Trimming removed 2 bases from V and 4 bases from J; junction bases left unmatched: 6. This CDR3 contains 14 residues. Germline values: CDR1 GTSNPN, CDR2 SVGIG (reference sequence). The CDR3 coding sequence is TGTGCCTGGAGTCCCAGGGGGCGGGGCACTGAAGCTTTCTTT. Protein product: CAWSPRGRGTEAFF.

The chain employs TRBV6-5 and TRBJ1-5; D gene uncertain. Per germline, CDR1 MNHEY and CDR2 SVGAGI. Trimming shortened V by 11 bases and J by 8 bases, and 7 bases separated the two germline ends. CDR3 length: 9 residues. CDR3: CARREPQHF. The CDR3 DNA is TGTGCCCGACGGGAGCCCCAGCATTTT.

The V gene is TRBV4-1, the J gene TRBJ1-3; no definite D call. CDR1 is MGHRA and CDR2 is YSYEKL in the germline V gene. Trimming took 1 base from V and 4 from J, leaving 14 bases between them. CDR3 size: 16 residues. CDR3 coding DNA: TGCGCCAGCAGCCAAGTCCCCCGAGACCCCGGAAACACCATATATTTT. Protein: CASSQVPRDPGNTIYF.

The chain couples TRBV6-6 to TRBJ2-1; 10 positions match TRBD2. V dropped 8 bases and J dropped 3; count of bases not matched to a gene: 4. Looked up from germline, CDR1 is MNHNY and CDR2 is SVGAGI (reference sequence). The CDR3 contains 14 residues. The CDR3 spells CASGAGGNYNEQFF. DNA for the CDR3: TGTGCCAGCGGAGCGGGGGGGAACTACAATGAGCAGTTCTTC.

In DNA form, the CDR3 reads TGTGCCAGCAGCTTAGTCTTCCGGGGGAAAGTCGAGCAGTACTTC. Translation: CASSLVFRGKVEQYF. V is TRBV7-9 and J is TRBJ2-7; a possible D gene is TRBD2 (6 bases). The CDR3 is made up of 15 amino acids. Trimming left V 1 base short and J 6 bases short, with 16 bases between. The germline V gene has CDR1 SEHNR and CDR2 FQNEAQ (reference sequence).

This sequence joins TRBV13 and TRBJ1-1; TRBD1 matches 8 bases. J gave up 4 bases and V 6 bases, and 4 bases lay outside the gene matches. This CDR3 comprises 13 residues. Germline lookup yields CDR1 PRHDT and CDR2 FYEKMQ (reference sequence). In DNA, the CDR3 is TGTGCCAGCAGTTCGACAGGGGCCACTGAAGCTTTCTTT. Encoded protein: CASSSTGATEAFF.

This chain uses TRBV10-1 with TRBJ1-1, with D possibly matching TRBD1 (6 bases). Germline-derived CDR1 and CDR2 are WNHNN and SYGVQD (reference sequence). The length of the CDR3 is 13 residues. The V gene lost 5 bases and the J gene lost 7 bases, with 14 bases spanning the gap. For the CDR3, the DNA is TGCGCCAGCAGTCCACAGGGTCGAGGTGAAGCTTTCTTT. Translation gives CASSPQGRGEAFF.

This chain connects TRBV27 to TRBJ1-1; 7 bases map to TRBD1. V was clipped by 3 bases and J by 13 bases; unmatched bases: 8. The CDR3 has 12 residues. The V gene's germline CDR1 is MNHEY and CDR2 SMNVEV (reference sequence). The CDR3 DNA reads TGTGCCAGCAGTTTTTTTGGACAGGAGGGTTTCTTT. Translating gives CASSFFGQEGFF.

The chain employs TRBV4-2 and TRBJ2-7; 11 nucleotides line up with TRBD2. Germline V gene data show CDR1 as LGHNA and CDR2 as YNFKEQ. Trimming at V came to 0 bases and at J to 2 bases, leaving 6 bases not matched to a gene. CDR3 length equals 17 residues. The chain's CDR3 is CASSQEASGGPTYEQYF. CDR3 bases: TGTGCCAGCAGCCAAGAGGCTAGCGGGGGGCCAACCTACGAGCAGTACTTC.

The CDR3 coding sequence is TGTGCCAGCAGTGGCCAGACAGGGAGAGATCAGCCCCAGCATTTT. It is translated as CASSGQTGRDQPQHF. This chain uses TRBV6-1 with TRBJ1-5; 7 positions match TRBD1. The trim removed 4 bases at V and 5 bases at J, leaving 8 bases unmatched. Looked up from germline, CDR1 is MNHNS and CDR2 is SASEGT. This CDR3 has 15 amino acids.

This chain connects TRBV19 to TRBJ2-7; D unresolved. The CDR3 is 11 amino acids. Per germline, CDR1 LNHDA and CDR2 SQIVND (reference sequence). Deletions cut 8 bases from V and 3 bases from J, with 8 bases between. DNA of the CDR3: TGTGCCAGTGGCGACGGCTACGAGCAGTACTTC. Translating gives CASGDGYEQYF. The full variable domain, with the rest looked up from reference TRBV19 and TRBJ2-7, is DGGITQSPKYLFRKEGQNVTLSCEQNLNHDAMYWYRQDPGQGLRLIYYSQIVNDFQKGDIAEGYSVSREKKESFPLTVTSAQKNPTAFYLCASGDGYEQYFGPGTRLTVT.